The source of this TCR beta chain is a study of blood T cell repertoires in COVID-19. Participants' reported clinical history set cohort assignment. In its sample, this clone was seen once. TCRdb's copy holds only in-frame clones and misses some; the assay was immunoSEQ multiplex PCR. The table shows about 260,000 clones, with approximately 90% occurring only once. This CDR3 region has 15 residues. Germline V gene sequence: CDR1 LNHDA, CDR2 SQIVND (reference sequence). V lost 6 bases, J lost 3 bases, and 7 bases stayed unmatched. The receptor comes from a middle-aged man who had been exposed to COVID-19. This sequence joins TRBV19 and TRBJ1-2; 10 bases fit TRBD1. The source material was PBMCs or T cells enriched from blood (not recorded which). CDR3 loop: CASRRATGGDYGYTF. CDR3 coding DNA: TGTGCCAGTAGACGTGCGACAGGGGGCGACTATGGCTACACCTTC.